What follows are 29 T cell receptor beta chains derived from one specimen sequenced in a study of blood T cell repertoires in COVID-19. The protocol was immunoSEQ multiplex PCR, while the TCRdb copy is restricted to in-frame clones and leaves out a portion. Of around 270,000 clones listed, 70% to 90% are singletons. The sample was peripheral blood. Receptors were obtained from a human donor with COVID-19, enrolled during active disease. The donor label of this sample is uncertain.

The J gene is TRBJ1-4, the V gene TRBV4-1; 12 bases are shared with TRBD1. The CDR3 runs 16 residues. Germline V CDR1 and CDR2: MGHRA, YSYEKL. The V and J ends lost 0 bases and 6 bases, in that order; junction bases with no gene match: 2. The CDR3 DNA reads TGCGCCAGCAGCCAAGAGGGACAGGGGGCTTATGAAAAACTGTTTTTT. This encodes CASSQEGQGAYEKLFF.

This chain links TRBV20-1 with TRBJ2-5; D may be TRBD1 (7 bases). CDR1 is DFQATT and CDR2 is SNEGSKA in the germline V gene (reference sequence). The CDR3 totals 11 residues. Deletions cut 4 bases from V and 5 bases from J, with 8 bases between. CDR3 DNA: TGCAGTGCTACAGGGGGGGAGACCCAGTACTTC. Encoded protein: CSATGGETQYF.

The rearrangement uses TRBV30 and TRBJ2-1, with 15 bases that match TRBD2. The CDR3 runs 16 residues. Losses at the gene ends were 0 bases for V and 6 bases for J; bases not matched to a gene: 3. The germline CDR1 and CDR2 sequences are GTSNPN and SVGIG (reference sequence). CDR3 DNA sequence: TGTGCCTGGAGTGTCCGGACTAGCGGGAGGGGCAATGAGCAGTTCTTC. Translating it yields CAWSVRTSGRGNEQFF.

V usage is TRBV9 and J usage is TRBJ2-7, with a tentative D call TRBD2 (6 bases). Germline V gives CDR1 SGDLS, CDR2 YYNGEE. V lost 0 bases and J 3 bases, leaving 16 bases between the germline ends. The CDR3 is 16 residues long. DNA of the CDR3: TGTGCCAGCAGCGTAGATGGAGGGGCGGAAAACTACGAGCAGTACTTC. This sequence encodes CASSVDGGAENYEQYF.

The chain links TRBV2 to TRBJ1-5, with 7 bases matching TRBD1. The ends lost 6 bases at V and 4 bases at J; junction bases unmatched: 9. CDR1 is SNHLY and CDR2 is FYNNEI in the germline V gene. This CDR3 contains 15 residues. CDR3 nucleotide sequence: TGTGCCAGCAGGGGTGGGACAGCCGTTAATCAGCCCCAGCATTTT. Translating it yields CASRGGTAVNQPQHF.

This clone has only a few counts. This chain joins TRBV18 and TRBJ2-6, with TRBD1 identical over 7 bases. The germline V gene encodes CDR1 KGHSH and CDR2 LQKENI. V shed 5 bases and J 5 bases; nucleotides not matched to a gene: 15. The CDR3 consists of 18 residues. This chain's CDR3 is CASSTRQGLFERANVLTF. The CDR3 region has the DNA TGTGCCAGCTCAACACGACAGGGTTTGTTCGAAAGGGCCAACGTCCTGACTTTC.

This chain uses TRBV19 with TRBJ2-3; 8 nucleotides line up with TRBD1. The V gene end was trimmed by 6 bases and the J gene end by 2 bases; junction bases not matched to a gene: 4. The CDR3 length is 14 residues. Germline V gives CDR1 LNHDA, CDR2 SQIVND (reference sequence). CDR3 sequence: CASRDRAATDTQYF. DNA for the CDR3: TGTGCCAGTAGGGACAGGGCTGCCACAGATACGCAGTATTTT.

This clone was recorded once. The chain couples TRBV27 to TRBJ1-2; D is unclear. The CDR3 loop spans 15 amino acids. Trimming cost V 2 bases and J 2 bases, with 12 bases left between them. Germline V gene sequence: CDR1 MNHEY, CDR2 SMNVEV (reference sequence). The CDR3 loop reads CASSLRLGRNYGYTF. CDR3 nucleotides: TGTGCCAGCAGTTTAAGGCTTGGGAGGAACTATGGCTACACCTTC.

The J gene is TRBJ1-4, the V gene TRBV7-8, with 9 bases identical to TRBD1. Trimming took 1 base from V and 3 from J; bases not matched to a gene: 3. CDR1 and CDR2 (germline): SGHVS, FQNEAQ. This CDR3 has 16 amino acids. Here the CDR3 DNA reads TGTGCCAGCAGCTTAGGACAGGGGGAGGCTAATGAAAAACTGTTTTTT. Translated, it gives CASSLGQGEANEKLFF.

The chain links TRBV6-5 to TRBJ2-7; the D gene is possibly TRBD2 (6 bases). The CDR3 totals 15 residues. V lost 6 bases and J lost 1, with 16 bases in between. Germline CDR1 reads MNHEY; CDR2 reads SVGAGI. CDR3 amino acids: CASSATRVASYEQYF. CDR3 DNA: TGTGCCAGCAGCGCGACTAGGGTAGCGTCCTACGAGCAGTACTTC.

The rearrangement uses TRBV28 and TRBJ2-7; 7 bases match TRBD1. V dropped 7 bases and J dropped 4; count of bases not matched to a gene: 10. From germline, CDR1 is MDHEN and CDR2 SYDVKM. The CDR3 runs 14 residues. CDR3 region: CASIRGGLPYEQYF. For the CDR3, the DNA is TGTGCCAGCATCCGAGGGGGCCTGCCTTACGAGCAGTACTTC.

The chain uses TRBV15 and TRBJ2-1; D might be TRBD2 (7 bases). The CDR3 is 19 residues long. The V end lost 5 bases, the J end lost 5 bases, and 28 bases lay between the germline ends. Looked up from germline, CDR1 is LNHNV and CDR2 is YYDKDF (reference sequence). The CDR3 loop is CATSPGGTGRGGTHNEQFF. The CDR3 bases are TGTGCCACCAGCCCCGGGGGGACCGGACGGGGAGGGACACACAATGAGCAGTTCTTC.

The CDR3 sequence: CASSSQGDGYTF. Written as DNA, the CDR3 is TGTGCCAGCAGTTCACAGGGGGATGGCTACACCTTC. V is TRBV6-5 and J is TRBJ1-2; TRBD1 matches 8 bases. This CDR3 has 12 amino acids. The junction had 1 base not matched to a gene; V was cut back by 4 bases and J by 6 bases. Germline lookup yields CDR1 MNHEY and CDR2 SVGAGI.

The CDR3 protein is CASSLIPLRSQHF. The CDR3 DNA reads TGTGCCAGCAGTTTGATTCCCTTACGTAGCCAGCATTTT. This sequence joins TRBV28 and TRBJ1-5; D remains unclear. Germline-derived CDR1 and CDR2 are MDHEN and SYDVKM. V was shortened by 3 bases and J by 12 bases, with 15 bases between the two germline ends. This CDR3 is 13 amino acids long.

CDR3 bases: TGTGCCAGCTCACTCAATGGACAGGGGCCAAATCAGCCCCAGCATTTT. Protein product: CASSLNGQGPNQPQHF. The rearrangement links TRBV18 to TRBJ1-5; 9 positions agree with TRBD1. J gave up 4 bases and V 4 bases, and 8 bases lay outside the gene matches. In germline, CDR1 is KGHSH, CDR2 LQKENI. The CDR3 totals 16 residues.

This chain uses TRBV5-4 with TRBJ2-5; TRBD1 aligns across 7 bases. Germline-derived CDR1 and CDR2 are SGHNT and YYREEE (reference sequence). The V gene end was trimmed by 4 bases and the J gene end by 5 bases; junction bases not matched to a gene: 5. The CDR3 covers 13 residues. The chain's CDR3 is CASSLTGTETQYF. CDR3 bases: TGTGCCAGCAGCCTGACAGGGACGGAGACCCAGTACTTC.

The chain couples TRBV28 to TRBJ2-7; 8 bases match TRBD1. Germline V gene sequence: CDR1 MDHEN, CDR2 SYDVKM. V gave up 5 bases and J gave up 6 bases; unmatched junction bases: 12. The CDR3 loop spans 15 amino acids. The CDR3 is CASSRQGLNGGEQYF. The CDR3 bases are TGTGCCAGCAGTCGACAGGGGCTAAACGGGGGCGAGCAGTACTTC.

The chain employs TRBV6-1 and TRBJ1-4; possibly TRBD1 for D (6 bases). Trimming stripped 1 base from V and 4 bases from J, with 16 bases between. From germline, CDR1 is MNHNS and CDR2 SASEGT. This CDR3 has 17 amino acids. The CDR3, as DNA: TGTGCCAGCAGTGAAGTAGGCGGGGGCAGAGGTAATGAAAAACTGTTTTTT. This sequence encodes CASSEVGGGRGNEKLFF.

The chain couples TRBV5-1 to TRBJ2-6; no reliable D call. The length of the CDR3 is 15 residues. In germline, CDR1 is SGHRS, CDR2 YFSETQ. V lost 3 bases and J lost 0, with 7 bases in between. The CDR3 DNA reads TGCGCCAGCAGCTCCGTAATCTCTGGGGCCAACGTCCTGACTTTC. It translates to CASSSVISGANVLTF.

This clone was seen a few times. CDR3 sequence (DNA): TGTGCCAGCAGTAAGGACAGGGACACAGATACGCAGTATTTT. Residues: CASSKDRDTDTQYF. The chain joins TRBV6-6 to TRBJ2-3; 8 bases agree with TRBD1. The CDR3 runs 14 residues. Germline V gene data show CDR1 as MNHNY and CDR2 as SVGAGI (reference sequence). Losses at the gene ends were 5 bases for V and 2 bases for J; bases not matched to a gene: 3.

The chain links TRBV28 to TRBJ1-4; 8 positions agree with TRBD1. The CDR3 is 14 residues long. Germline assignment: CDR1 MDHEN and CDR2 SYDVKM. The V and J ends lost 5 bases and 4 bases, in that order; junction bases with no gene match: 3. The CDR3 DNA reads TGTGCCAGCAGTCCACAGGGGGGTAATGAAAAACTGTTTTTT. It specifies CASSPQGGNEKLFF.

The chain carries TRBV5-1 and TRBJ1-4; TRBD1 aligns across 8 bases. V lost 2 bases to trimming and J lost 6 bases; unmatched junction nucleotides: 3. CDR3 size: 14 residues. CDR1 is SGHRS, CDR2 YFSETQ, per germline. The DNA of the CDR3 is TGCGCCAGCAGCTTTACAGGGGGACATGAAAAACTGTTTTTT. This sequence encodes CASSFTGGHEKLFF.

The chain combines TRBV6-2 or TRBV6-3 with TRBJ2-4; 10 bases are shared with TRBD1. V shed 2 bases, J shed 3 bases, and the junction held 13 bases outside the gene matches. There are 19 residues in the CDR3. Germline assignment: CDR1 MNHEY and CDR2 SVGEGT. The CDR3 nucleotides are TGTGCCAGCAGTTACGGGAGGAGGGACAGGGGATCCTTCAAAAACATTCAGTACTTC. This encodes CASSYGRRDRGSFKNIQYF.

V is TRBV5-1 and J is TRBJ2-5; 8 bases agree with TRBD1. V lost 4 bases and J lost 5; bases outside the gene matches: 10. CDR1 is SGHRS, CDR2 YFSETQ, per germline. This CDR3 contains 15 residues. In DNA, the CDR3 is TGCGCCAGCAGCCTTGCAGGGGGCGTCGAGGAGACCCAGTACTTC. Its protein product is CASSLAGGVEETQYF.

This chain uses TRBV19 with TRBJ2-1, with TRBD2 matching 7 bases. The CDR3 is made up of 12 amino acids. Per germline, CDR1 LNHDA and CDR2 SQIVND (reference sequence). With V trimmed by 4 bases and J by 16 bases, 10 bases remained unmatched. The CDR3 here is CASSKSSGPLFF. DNA of the CDR3: TGTGCCAGTAGTAAGTCTAGCGGTCCCCTTTTCTTC.

V and J are TRBV28 and TRBJ1-3; a possible D gene is TRBD1 (6 bases). This CDR3 region has 15 residues. Trimming took 5 bases from V and 1 from J, leaving 12 bases between them. Germline V lookup: CDR1 MDHEN, CDR2 SYDVKM. The CDR3, as DNA: TGTGCCAGCAGTCCCACAGGGTCGTCTGGAAACACCATATATTTT. Its translation is CASSPTGSSGNTIYF.

The chain combines TRBV19 with TRBJ1-2, with D hard to call. V dropped 1 base and J dropped 7 bases, with 16 bases sitting between them. CDR3 length: 15 residues. The germline gives CDR1 LNHDA, CDR2 SQIVND (reference sequence). The chain's CDR3 is CASSIAPRGASGYTF. The DNA for the CDR3 is TGTGCCAGTAGTATAGCCCCCCGCGGAGCGTCTGGCTACACCTTC.

This clone has a single count. The chain couples TRBV27 to TRBJ2-5, with D maybe TRBD1 (6 bases). There are 15 residues in the CDR3. Deletions cut 1 base from V and 5 bases from J, with 14 bases between. Germline V gene data show CDR1 as MNHEY and CDR2 as SMNVEV (reference sequence). The chain's CDR3 is CASSLWGRGRETQYF. CDR3 coding DNA: TGTGCCAGCAGTTTATGGGGCAGGGGTAGGGAGACCCAGTACTTC.

Of note for this clone: A junction end diverges from the germline sequence, so it may reflect a read error. The chain employs TRBV9 and TRBJ1-1, with 7 bases matching TRBD1. This CDR3 has 13 amino acids. CDR1 and CDR2 (germline): SGDLS, YYNGEE. The CDR3 is CASSRDSGSEGTF. The CDR3 nucleotides read TGTGCCAGCAGCCGGGACAGTGGATCCGAGGGGACTTTT.